The entry below describes one T cell receptor (beta chain). Its antigen is currently unknown. The data are from a study of identical twins. The CDR3 consists of 16 residues. V was pared by 1 base and J by 0 bases, with 10 bases between. A universal primer site came from template switching; cDNA carried unique molecular identifiers. MiXCR, applied by TCRdb to the 5' RACE reads, yields one record per CDR3 protein. The data show 150,000 or so distinct CDR3 sequences, with around 3.5% seen just once and around 8.1% held by the top ten. Broader study findings: Within beta out-of-frame sequences, the excess sharing observed between twins was weaker. Insertion counts were lower in abundant cord blood beta clonotypes, a trend that memory repertoires did not show.

The chain joins TRBV12-3 or TRBV12-4 to TRBJ2-1; no firm D call. Input material: memory T cells sorted from blood. This clonotype was sampled from a man between 18 and 35 years old in good health. The chain's CDR3 is CASSLGTPSSYNEQFF. The CDR3 DNA is TGTGCCAGCAGTTTAGGAACTCCGAGCTCCTACAATGAGCAGTTCTTC.